This T cell receptor (beta chain) was profiled in a study of PD-1 blockade in classical Hodgkin lymphoma. Whole-study context: A 3 mg/kg intravenous dose of nivolumab was received by patients every 2 weeks.

Autologous stem cell transplantation was followed by relapse in every patient, and brentuximab vedotin exposure varied. Overall study findings and caveats: Exclusion covered patients beginning nivolumab under 1 year post-ASCT. Researchers reported that CD4+ TCR diversity, though not CD8+, rose significantly by C4D1.

This CDR3 spans 14 amino acids. V was shortened by 6 bases and J by 0 bases, with 8 bases between the two germline ends. Germline loops: CDR1 ENHRY, CDR2 SYGVKD. Sequencing used immunoSEQ multiplex PCR; TCRdb keeps in-frame clones, though not all of them. The sample includes approximately 99,000 clones, around 81% of them seen just once. This clone occurred once. Its antigen is still unknown. The V and J genes are TRBV10-3 and TRBJ2-2; D not certain. This sequence originates from a human donor with classical Hodgkin lymphoma. Sequencing used peripheral blood mononuclear cells (PBMCs), obtained before the second cycle of nivolumab. CDR3 sequence: CAIRNRTNTGELFF. CDR3 sequence (DNA): TGTGCCATCAGGAACAGAACGAACACCGGGGAGCTGTTTTTT.